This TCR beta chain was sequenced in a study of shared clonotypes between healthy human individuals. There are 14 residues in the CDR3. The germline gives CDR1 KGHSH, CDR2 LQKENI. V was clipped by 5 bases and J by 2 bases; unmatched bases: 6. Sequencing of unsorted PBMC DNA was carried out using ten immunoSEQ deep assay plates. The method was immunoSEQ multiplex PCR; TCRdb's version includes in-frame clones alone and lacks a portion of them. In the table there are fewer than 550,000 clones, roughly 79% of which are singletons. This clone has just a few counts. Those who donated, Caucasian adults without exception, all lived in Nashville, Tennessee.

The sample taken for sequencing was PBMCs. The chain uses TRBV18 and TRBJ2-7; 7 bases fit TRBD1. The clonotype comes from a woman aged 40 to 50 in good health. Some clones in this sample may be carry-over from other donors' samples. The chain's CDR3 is CASSTSTGTYEQYF. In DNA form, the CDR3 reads TGTGCCAGCTCAACCTCGACAGGGACCTACGAGCAGTACTTC.